A single sample gave rise to the 26 T cell receptor beta chains below, sequenced in a study of shared T cell receptors in the human thymus. Sequencing was performed with immunoSEQ multiplex PCR; in TCRdb, only in-frame clones are kept and a portion is missing. The data show 640,000 or so clones, more than 70% seen once. The data also belong to a second study, concerning human thymus T cells.

The sample taken for sequencing was thymocytes. The receptor source for this set is a boy under two years old with a congenital heart defect.

Points on this clone: The same CDR3 arises from other DNA sequences in this sample as well. V is TRBV7-2 and J is TRBJ2-5; D uncertain. V was trimmed by 4 bases and J by 2 bases, leaving 2 bases between them. The CDR3 is 11 residues long. Germline assignment: CDR1 SGHTA and CDR2 FQGNSA. The chain's CDR3 is CASSSQETQYF. CDR3 coding DNA: TGTGCCAGCAGCTCTCAAGAGACCCAGTACTTC.

The V gene is TRBV7-9, the J gene TRBJ2-7; 10 nucleotides align to TRBD2. The CDR3 has 17 amino acids. Germline V gene lookup returns CDR1 SEHNR and CDR2 FQNEAQ (reference sequence). Unmatched junction bases numbered 8, after V lost 0 bases and J lost 3 bases. Here the CDR3 reads CASSLAWGSGGDYEQYF. The CDR3 nucleotides are TGTGCCAGCAGCTTAGCTTGGGGGAGCGGGGGGGACTACGAGCAGTACTTC.

The CDR3 reads CAISELGGSSYEQYF. CDR3 DNA: TGTGCCATCAGTGAGTTAGGCGGGAGCTCCTACGAGCAGTACTTC. The chain has TRBV10-3 and TRBJ2-5; 7 bases fit TRBD2. Near its end, the DNA agrees better with TRBJ2-7, so the J call may be wrong. The CDR3 is 15 residues long. Per germline, CDR1 ENHRY and CDR2 SYGVKD.

V gene TRBV7-9 combines with J gene TRBJ1-6; a weak D match, TRBD1 (5 bases). The V end lost 2 bases, the J end lost 7 bases, and 15 bases lay between the germline ends. Germline assignment: CDR1 SEHNR and CDR2 FQNEAQ (reference sequence). The CDR3 has 16 amino acids. The chain's CDR3 is CASSLWVSAGNSPLHF. CDR3 bases: TGTGCCAGCAGCTTATGGGTCTCGGCAGGGAATTCACCCCTCCACTTT.

The sample holds one count of this clone. V is TRBV11-2 and J is TRBJ1-2; a weak D match, TRBD1 (6 bases). Per germline, CDR1 SGHAT and CDR2 FQNNGV. The CDR3 spans 13 residues. Trimming stripped 1 base from V and 7 bases from J, with 10 bases between. DNA of the CDR3: TGTGCCAGCAGCTTAGGGGGGCCGGGTGGCTACACCTTC. Protein: CASSLGGPGGYTF.

V gene TRBV19 combines with J gene TRBJ1-2; 11 bases line up with TRBD1. The J segment lost 5 bases and the V segment lost 5 bases, leaving 19 bases of the junction unmatched. The CDR3 has 19 residues. The V gene's germline CDR1 is LNHDA and CDR2 SQIVND (reference sequence). The chain's CDR3 is CASSLKIETGQGVRYGYTF. CDR3 in DNA: TGTGCCAGTAGTCTTAAAATAGAAACGGGACAGGGGGTTCGGTATGGCTACACCTTC.

The J gene is TRBJ2-2, the V gene TRBV29-1; 8 nucleotides align to TRBD1. V dropped 7 bases and J dropped 4; count of bases not matched to a gene: 8. Germline CDR1 SQVTM, CDR2 ANQGSEA. The CDR3 loop spans 14 amino acids. CDR3 region: CSATTGTGTGELFF. Written as DNA, the CDR3 is TGCAGCGCGACGACAGGGACAGGCACCGGGGAGCTGTTTTTT.

This clone was picked up one time. The chain recombines TRBV27 with TRBJ2-5; no definite D call. With the DNA end fitting TRBJ2-7 better, the J assignment may be wrong. This CDR3 has 13 residues. CDR1 is MNHEY, CDR2 SMNVEV, per germline (reference sequence). DNA for the CDR3: TGTGCCAGCAGCCCTCGTAGCTCCTACGAGCAGTACTTC. This sequence encodes CASSPRSSYEQYF.

The V and J genes are TRBV2 and TRBJ2-4; D might be TRBD2 (5 bases). Looked up from germline, CDR1 is SNHLY and CDR2 is FYNNEI. The ends were cut back, 4 bases at V and 1 base at J, with 14 bases in the middle. This CDR3 contains 16 residues. DNA of the CDR3: TGTGCCAGCAGTGGAGGACTTCGTGCGGCCAAAAACATTCAGTACTTC. Residues: CASSGGLRAAKNIQYF.

This chain connects TRBV11-2 to TRBJ2-7, with D possibly TRBD2 on 6 matching bases. The CDR3 length is 14 residues. Germline V CDR1 and CDR2: SGHAT, FQNNGV. Between the trimmed V and J ends, which lost 5 bases and 2 bases, there was a span of 13 bases. The CDR3 DNA follows: TGTGCCAGCAGCAGGGGACCGGGAGCCTACGAGCAGTACTTC. This codes for CASSRGPGAYEQYF.

In this sample, this clone turned up once. One end of the junction fails to match germline, which may point to a read error. The rearrangement uses TRBV7-9 and TRBJ1-6; unclear D gene. The germline V gene has CDR1 SEHNR and CDR2 FQNEAQ (reference sequence). The CDR3 length is 13 residues. CDR3 loop: CASSPHSRSALHF. In DNA, the CDR3 is TGTGCCAGCAGCCCCCACAGTCGTTCAGCCCTCCACTTT.

This clone was seen a single time. The chain combines TRBV5-4 with TRBJ1-2; 11 bases are a match to TRBD1. CDR3 size: 16 residues. V lost 0 bases to trimming and J lost 7 bases; unmatched junction nucleotides: 8. Germline lookup yields CDR1 SGHNT and CDR2 YYREEE (reference sequence). CDR3 loop: CASSLVLRTGGSGYTF. Written as DNA, the CDR3 is TGTGCCAGCAGCTTGGTACTTCGGACAGGGGGCTCTGGCTACACCTTC.

The chain employs TRBV5-4 and TRBJ2-6, with D perhaps matching TRBD1 (5 bases). Per the germline V gene, CDR1 is SGHNT and CDR2 is YYREEE (reference sequence). The CDR3 totals 16 residues. The V end was cut by 1 base, the J end by 4 bases, with 12 bases between. This CDR3 reads CASSLTGHAGANVLTF. DNA for the CDR3: TGTGCCAGCAGCTTGACAGGACATGCGGGGGCCAACGTCCTGACTTTC. The variable domain in full, with the rest retrieved from reference TRBV5-4 and TRBJ2-6, is ETGVTQSPTHLIKTRGQQVTLRCSSQSGHNTVSWYQQALGQGPQFIFQYYREEENGRGNFPPRFSGLQFPNYSSELNVNALELDDSALYLCASSLTGHAGANVLTFGAGSRLTVL.

J is TRBJ2-3 and V is TRBV2; 9 positions match TRBD2. J gave up 4 bases and V 6 bases, and 11 bases lay outside the gene matches. From germline, CDR1 is SNHLY and CDR2 FYNNEI. The CDR3 is 16 amino acids. The CDR3 nucleotides are TGTGCCAGCAGCTGGAGTGCGGGGGGGCCCCCAGATACGCAGTATTTT. As protein: CASSWSAGGPPDTQYF.

The rearrangement uses TRBV19 and TRBJ1-1; TRBD1 might be the D (5 bases). The germline V and J ends were trimmed by 2 bases and 5 bases, with 21 bases remaining between them. Germline V gene lookup returns CDR1 LNHDA and CDR2 SQIVND (reference sequence). CDR3 length equals 17 residues. CDR3 in DNA: TGTGCCAGTAGTATACGGGTTCCTAGGGGATTTGGAACTGAAGCTTTCTTT. Residues: CASSIRVPRGFGTEAFF.

The V and J genes are TRBV27 and TRBJ1-1, with 10 bases lining up with TRBD1. This CDR3 comprises 15 residues. Losses at the gene ends were 5 bases for V and 5 bases for J; bases not matched to a gene: 8. CDR1 is MNHEY, CDR2 SMNVEV, per germline (reference sequence). DNA for the CDR3: TGTGCCAGCAGTCCTCGACAGGGGGCGGGTACTGAAGCTTTCTTT. This encodes CASSPRQGAGTEAFF.

The CDR3 here is CAWSLYGGWTFF. CDR3 in DNA: TGTGCCTGGAGTTTGTACGGGGGGTGGACTTTCTTT. The chain uses TRBV30 and TRBJ1-1, with D maybe TRBD1 (5 bases). The CDR3 loop spans 12 amino acids. Germline CDR1 reads GTSNPN; CDR2 reads SVGIG (reference sequence). With 2 bases removed from V and 12 bases from J, the gap between germline ends came to 16 bases.

This chain uses TRBV28 with TRBJ2-1; D possibly corresponds to TRBD1 (6 bases). The CDR3 is made up of 15 amino acids. Per germline, CDR1 MDHEN and CDR2 SYDVKM. Between the trimmed V and J ends, which lost 7 bases and 0 bases, there was a span of 13 bases. In DNA form, the CDR3 reads TGTGCCAGCATTGACGACAGGAGCTCCTACAATGAGCAGTTCTTC. Translating it yields CASIDDRSSYNEQFF.

A note on this clone: The junction and the germline gene differ at one end; a read error may be behind it. V gene TRBV6-6 combines with J gene TRBJ1-6, with 7 positions matching TRBD1. Germline V gives CDR1 MNHNY, CDR2 SVGAGI (reference sequence). The CDR3 is made up of 16 amino acids. The CDR3 spells CASSPRDREQNSPPYF. The CDR3 DNA follows: TGTGCCAGCAGCCCCCGAGACAGGGAGCAAAATTCACCCCCCTACTTT.

J is TRBJ2-7 and V is TRBV28; tentative D call: TRBD1 (6 bases). The V end lost 6 bases, the J end lost 3 bases, and 15 bases lay between the germline ends. In germline, CDR1 is MDHEN, CDR2 SYDVKM. The CDR3 runs to 14 residues. The CDR3: CASRPPGHDYEQYF. The DNA for the CDR3 is TGTGCCAGCAGGCCACCGGGACACGACTACGAGCAGTACTTC.

In nucleotides, the CDR3 is TGCGCCAGCAGTGACCAACAGGGGAGGGAGCAGTACTTC. Translating it yields CASSDQQGREQYF. The V and J genes are TRBV10-1 and TRBJ2-7, with D possibly matching TRBD1 (7 bases). Germline V gene lookup returns CDR1 WNHNN and CDR2 SYGVQD (reference sequence). The CDR3 runs to 13 residues. Trimming took 3 bases from V and 7 from J, leaving 13 bases between them.

The chain carries TRBV5-1 and TRBJ2-6; 9 bases line up with TRBD1. The V segment lost 4 bases and the J segment 0 bases; nucleotides outside the gene matches: 23. The germline V gene encodes CDR1 SGHRS and CDR2 YFSETQ. The CDR3 covers 23 residues. The CDR3 loop reads CASSLKLDRGDLGIPSGANVLTF. The DNA for the CDR3 is TGCGCCAGCAGCCTAAAACTGGACAGGGGAGATTTGGGGATTCCCTCTGGGGCCAACGTCCTGACTTTC.

The chain employs TRBV6-5 and TRBJ1-5; D ambiguous. V lost 9 bases and J lost 5, with 17 bases in between. CDR3 length: 14 amino acids. Germline-derived CDR1 and CDR2 are MNHEY and SVGAGI. The CDR3 DNA reads TGTGCCAGAAGCGTCGACGACCGTTATCAGCCCCAGCATTTT. Protein sequence: CARSVDDRYQPQHF.

This chain connects TRBV7-9 to TRBJ2-5; TRBD1 might be the D (6 bases). CDR3 length: 15 residues. V dropped 5 bases and J dropped 2 bases, with 15 bases sitting between them. CDR1 is SEHNR and CDR2 is FQNEAQ in the germline V gene (reference sequence). CDR3 sequence reads: CASSASDSLQETQYF. The CDR3, as DNA: TGTGCCAGCAGCGCCTCGGACAGCTTGCAAGAGACCCAGTACTTC.

This chain joins TRBV29-1 and TRBJ1-1; 9 bases line up with TRBD1. The germline CDR1 and CDR2 sequences are SQVTM and ANQGSEA. V lost 6 bases and J lost 9; bases outside the gene matches: 5. The CDR3 sequence is 11 residues long. CDR3 sequence (DNA): TGCAGCGTCCGCGGGACAGGGAAAGCTTTCTTT. It encodes CSVRGTGKAFF.

This clone has only one observation. The rearrangement links TRBV5-1 to TRBJ2-1, with a tentative D call TRBD2 (6 bases). The CDR3 is 15 residues long. Per germline, CDR1 SGHRS and CDR2 YFSETQ. Trimming removed 2 bases from V and 2 bases from J, with 11 bases in between. DNA of the CDR3: TGCGCCAGCAGCTTCCGAGGACTAACCTACAATGAGCAGTTCTTC. Translation: CASSFRGLTYNEQFF.